The 2 T cell receptor beta chains given below trace back to one sample, sequenced in a study of Tregs in tolerant kidney transplant recipients. Mixed chimerism was transient after nonmyeloablative marrow transplants from related graft donors. Sequencing used immunoSEQ multiplex PCR; TCRdb keeps in-frame clones, though not all of them. There are 50,000 or so clones in the sample; about nine tenths occur only once, and roughly 15% lies in the top ten. The specimen comprised CD8+ T cells from blood (PBMCs), sampled 24 months after the transplant. Receptors originate from a human patient who received a combined kidney and bone marrow transplant. The T cells may partly be graft donor cells.

This clone was observed once. The chain couples TRBV5-3 to TRBJ2-5, with TRBD2 matching 8 bases. The closer fit of TRBJ2-7 to the DNA end suggests the J call may be wrong. TRBV5-3 is an open reading frame, and its role is uncertain. The length of the CDR3 is 13 residues. In nucleotides, the CDR3 is TGTGCCAGAAGCGGGACTAGCTCCTACGAGCAGTACTTC. This codes for CARSGTSSYEQYF.

CDR3 protein: CASSLRGRLAGTGEQYF. The CDR3 DNA reads as TGTGCCAGCAGCTTAAGGGGAAGGCTAGCGGGAACGGGTGAGCAGTACTTC. The rearrangement links TRBV7-2 to TRBJ2-7; 9 nucleotides match TRBD2. Germline CDR1 reads SGHTA; CDR2 reads FQGNSA. The CDR3 sequence is 17 residues long. J gave up 7 bases and V 2 bases, and 15 bases lay outside the gene matches.